The entry that follows covers one T cell receptor (beta chain) sequence. Its cognate antigen is unknown. Profiling of TCR beta VDJ combinations and CDR3 sequences used genomic DNA as template. One entry per CDR3 protein, called by TCRdb with MiXCR from the reads. This repertoire shows about 110,000 distinct CDR3 sequences, 50% to 65% found once; its top ten account for around 32%. This sample was included in a study of CD8+CD57+ T cells in acquired aplastic anemia. Regarding the study as a whole: Common to patients and controls were approximately 30 CD8+ CDR3 sequences.

Sequencing used sorted CD4+, CD8+, or CD8+CD57+ T cells (not recorded which) from PBMCs. The TCR originated in a human donor in good health, serving as a control.

The CDR3 DNA reads TGTGCCAGCAGCCAAGAAGGACCCGGGGCTCCCAATCAGCCCCAGCATTTT. Amino acids: CASSQEGPGAPNQPQHF. V usage is TRBV3-1 and J usage is TRBJ1-5; tentative D call: TRBD1 (5 bases). The CDR3 has 17 residues. The germline V and J ends were trimmed by 0 bases and 3 bases, with 15 bases remaining between them. The germline V gene encodes CDR1 LGHDT and CDR2 YNNKEL (reference sequence).